The present entry profiles one TCR beta chain with its context. Its antigen is currently not known. No quality values exist for individual bases; no much larger clone is one base distant. Donors were healthy HIV-negative adults with no recently reported acute infections or vaccinations. Every donor was a Caucasian adult residing in Nashville, Tennessee, USA. CD4+ T cells were enriched by magnetic negative selection; naive cells were then positively selected on CD45RA, and the negative fraction formed the memory subset. Blood was obtained by leukapheresis, after which PBMCs were separated by Ficoll-Histopaque density gradient centrifugation and cryopreserved in liquid nitrogen vapor phase. Purity and quantity of every magnetically sorted T cell population were checked by analytical flow cytometry. Genomic DNA was isolated from each sorted fraction and quantified by UV absorbance on a Nanodrop 2000c.

This record comes from a study of shared clonotypes between healthy human individuals (dated by TCRdb to 2019 to 2021). As for the study more broadly: The cohort included three men and a couple of women between 18 and 49 years of age. For each donor, three plates each were used for CD4 naive and CD4 memory, two plates were used for CD8 naive, and one plate was used for CD8 memory. To estimate repertoire size and how much clonotype sharing occurs between individuals, the study deeply sequenced the blood TCR repertoires of five healthy adults. To increase sequencing depth and limit assay-specific biases, different laboratories used diverse techniques to prepare libraries and sequence TCR repertoires. Between about 0.85 and 9.5 billion PBMCs per donor were obtained by leukapheresis.

Using the deep immunoSEQ assay, TCR CDR3 regions were amplified from genomic DNA by multiplex PCR. Extracted genomic DNA from each cell subset was distributed evenly across all wells of several immunoSEQ 96-well plates, and each plate was treated as a replicate. Each replicate PCR for sorted subsets received around 210 ng genomic DNA, equal to tens of thousands of T cell genomes. The purified libraries were quantified using a Qubit 3.0 fluorometer, sized with a Bioanalyzer 2100, and then quantified again using the KAPA Library Quantification kit. Every immunoSEQ 96-well plate was sequenced on a dedicated single-read 150-cycle Illumina NextSeq 550 flow cell. The authors' pipeline ran thus. The immunoSEQ output contained only junctional sequences without quality scores, so filtering could not match that applied to full-length reads. To assign V/J genes and CDR3, sequences were annotated using PyIR, a Python wrapper for IgBLAST v1.9, with IMGT germline references. Reads were filtered out if the reads had weak V/J assignments (E-value above 1e-6), no CDR3, stop codons, out-of-frame junctions, or ambiguous translated residues. V3J clonotypes were defined by identical inferred V gene, J gene, and CDR3 amino acid sequence. The percentage overlap between two repertoires was calculated by dividing the number of shared unique clonotypes by the size of the smaller repertoire. Repertoire richness was assessed with RTK rarefaction, the Chao1 estimator, and Recon v2.1 estimates of unobserved clonotypes. OLGA was used to compute generation probabilities for all TCRbeta clonotypes that the gDNA method yielded from several donors. Held by TCRdb, this immuneACCESS table contains in-frame sequences only and omits some clones. Under half of the omission traces to an unresolved V gene where checked; the cause of the rest is unknown. V, J and clone size reflect that table, while D and trimming were determined from the DNA. Present in this sample are 500,000 or so clones, 95% to 96% of which were seen just once. Of the sample, around 0.067% is held by the ten largest clones.

General study outcomes and caveats: Sharing across several donors was observed for about 5% of naive CD4, under 4% of naive CD8, 2% to 2.5% of memory CD4, and over 0.3% of memory CD8 clonotypes. Naive subsets generally had larger estimated clonotype richness than memory subsets. Pairwise subsampling indicated that sequencing depth was expected to affect the degree of clonotype sharing among donors. Only blood was sampled, and tissue TCR repertoires likely differ from those in blood. Compared with non-shared clonotypes, the clonotypes found in all four sorted-subset donors had higher generation probabilities. Because the study included a small number of donors, the genetic and exposure-history diversity represented was limited. Rarefaction of sorted-subset datasets indicated incomplete sequencing despite the large sequencing depth.

From its cysteine to its phenylalanine, the CDR3 spans 15 amino acids. CDR3 DNA only is kept here, 45 bases in frame from base 1. The germline V gene (reference sequence) provides CDR1 LNHDA and CDR2 SQIVND. The junction carries 11 bases between V and J, which are trimmed by 0 bases and 3 bases respectively. The sequence was obtained from a woman aged 25 to 39 in good health. Sequencing used naive CD4+ T cells sorted from blood. What the cell subset or site label conveys for this sample: CD45RA+ positively selected. The rearrangement joined TRBV19 to TRBJ2-5; the D gene lacks a confident call. The DNA reads TGTGCCAGTAGTATAGATCGCCCCGGCGAAGAGACCCAGTACTTC. This gives the protein CASSIDRPGEETQYF. With all but the CDR3 taken from the reference TRBV19 and TRBJ2-5 genes, the full variable domain is: DGGITQSPKYLFRKEGQNVTLSCEQNLNHDAMYWYRQDPGQGLRLIYYSQIVNDFQKGDIAEGYSVSREKKESFPLTVTSAQKNPTAFYLCASSIDRPGEETQYFGPGTRLLVL.